Listed below are T cell receptor beta chains from one sample, sequenced in a study of neurological immune-mediated disorders. TCRdb analysed the 5' RACE reads with MiXCR anew, one entry per CDR3 protein. The table shows roughly 62,000 distinct CDR3 sequences, with 3.5% to 4.5% occurring only once. Sequences were obtained from PBMCs. The receptors originated from a woman aged 45 to 65 with multiple sclerosis. Each CDR3 is given with its conserved first and last residue.

V: TRBV24-1
J: TRBJ2-1
CDR3: CATSDSDREGEQFF

V: TRBV7-2
J: TRBJ2-3
CDR3: CASSLGHSTDTQYF

V: TRBV2
J: TRBJ1-2
CDR3: CASSLPWDYGYTF

V: TRBV20-1
J: TRBJ1-2
CDR3: CSAPSPGHPNYGYTF

V: TRBV7-9
J: TRBJ2-1
CDR3: CASIQGKETNEQFF

V: TRBV20-1
J: TRBJ2-7
CDR3: CSANPGGSYEQYF

V: TRBV7-8
J: TRBJ2-5
CDR3: CASSNPTGQPRETQYF

V: TRBV27
J: TRBJ2-7
CDR3: CASSEGAGEYF

V: TRBV20-1
J: TRBJ2-7
CDR3: CSARAPGLAGGSPLGEQYF

V: TRBV20-1
J: TRBJ1-2
CDR3: CSARRANVYGYTF

V: TRBV5-6
J: TRBJ1-1
CDR3: CASRSGMVDRAQKAFF

V: TRBV5-1
J: TRBJ2-3
CDR3: CASSSHSTDTQYF

V: TRBV2
J: TRBJ1-5
CDR3: CASRGSNQPQHF

V: TRBV24-1
J: TRBJ2-1
CDR3: CATSDSMQLGDEQFF

V: TRBV9
J: TRBJ2-1
CDR3: CASSVEYEGGSLYNEQFF

V: TRBV20-1
J: TRBJ1-2
CDR3: CSAPLMDGVRTYGYTF

V: TRBV5-5
J: TRBJ2-7
CDR3: CASTLGPNSYEQYF

V: TRBV5-1
J: TRBJ2-7
CDR3: CASSLGAGGPYEQYF

V: TRBV20-1
J: TRBJ2-7
CDR3: CSARDPLVPHEQYF

V: TRBV5-1
J: TRBJ1-1
CDR3: CASSLFPGNTEAFF

V: TRBV5-1
J: TRBJ2-7
CDR3: CASSLPGAYSYEQYF

V: TRBV7-9
J: TRBJ1-1
CDR3: CASSLGRQGGRRSTEAFF

V: TRBV14
J: TRBJ2-7
CDR3: CASSQGGGGQYEQYF

V: TRBV27
J: TRBJ1-1
CDR3: CASSPYRGLTEAFF

V: TRBV5-5
J: TRBJ1-1
CDR3: CASSSTDGFEAFF

V: TRBV20-1
J: TRBJ2-7
CDR3: CSARGPGTGRAPREQYF

V: TRBV7-2
J: TRBJ2-1
CDR3: CASSLVASGRAGEQFF

V: TRBV4-3
J: TRBJ2-1
CDR3: CASSQEVGREQFF

V: TRBV20-1
J: TRBJ2-7
CDR3: CSASRSGGSYEQYF

V: TRBV14
J: TRBJ2-7
CDR3: CASSQVISYEQYF

V: TRBV3-1
J: TRBJ2-7
CDR3: CASSHTSGEQYF

V: TRBV14
J: TRBJ2-7
CDR3: CASSQTGTALYEQYF

V: TRBV5-6
J: TRBJ2-3
CDR3: CASSTDRLDTQYF

V: TRBV6-2/TRBV6-3
J: TRBJ1-2
CDR3: CASSQTGNYGYTF

V: TRBV7-3
J: TRBJ1-1
CDR3: CASSFGDFPGTVAFF

V: TRBV6-2/TRBV6-3
J: TRBJ2-1
CDR3: CASSYPSGTSGSAAEQFF

V: TRBV11-3
J: TRBJ2-1
CDR3: CASSLDQGLAGTNEQFF

V: TRBV20-1
J: TRBJ1-2
CDR3: CSAKTGLDYGYTF